These 13 T cell receptor beta chains were sequenced from one sample in a study of human T cells and chemical hapten exposure. One entry per CDR3 protein results from TCRdb running MiXCR on the RACE reads. The sample contains fewer than 150,000 distinct CDR3 sequences, about 11% of which appear only once. The time point here: patch test 2, 6 weeks after DPC sensitization. Treatment of the sample: therapeutic diphenylcyclopropenone sensitization with weekly scalp DPC. This sample comprised whole blood, obtained in connection with sensitization to the hapten diphenylcyclopropenone (DPC). The receptors here all came from a woman in her forties or fifties with alopecia areata. Some clones in this sample may be carry-over from other donors' samples.

This clonotype was counted between two and nine times. The rearrangement joins TRBV6-1 to TRBJ1-1, with D possibly matching TRBD1 (5 bases). Germline lookup yields CDR1 MNHNS and CDR2 SASEGT. Trimming left V 6 bases short and J 4 bases short, with 15 bases between. The CDR3 length is 14 residues. The CDR3 DNA sequence: TGTGCCAGCAGGCCCGCCGGGGGGGGCACTGAAGCTTTCTTT. This gives the protein CASRPAGGGTEAFF.

The gene calls are TRBV28 and TRBJ1-2; no firm D call. V shed 7 bases and J shed 7 bases, with 13 bases lying between them. CDR3 length: 12 residues. Germline-derived CDR1 and CDR2 are MDHEN and SYDVKM. Written as DNA, the CDR3 is TGTGCCAGCAAAGGGCGGGCGGCTGGCTACACCTTC. Protein sequence: CASKGRAAGYTF.

V gene TRBV30 combines with J gene TRBJ1-1; no definite D call. Germline V CDR1 and CDR2: GTSNPN, SVGIG (reference sequence). The CDR3 consists of 12 residues. V lost 4 bases to trimming and J lost 1 base, with 7 bases between them. CDR3 nucleotide sequence: TGTGCCTGGACCCTCGGGAACACTGAAGCTTTCTTT. This codes for CAWTLGNTEAFF.

This clonotype appeared many times. V is TRBV18 and J is TRBJ2-6; possibly TRBD1 for D (6 bases). The CDR3 runs to 17 residues. Trimming shortened V by 0 bases and J by 0 bases, and 9 bases separated the two germline ends. Per the germline V gene, CDR1 is KGHSH and CDR2 is LQKENI. CDR3: CASSPPNRVSGANVLTF. CDR3 in DNA: TGTGCCAGCTCACCACCCAACAGGGTCTCTGGGGCCAACGTCCTGACTTTC.

The rearrangement uses TRBV7-2 and TRBJ2-7; 11 nucleotides align to TRBD2. The CDR3 has 14 residues. The V segment lost 5 bases and the J segment 6 bases; nucleotides outside the gene matches: 6. Germline CDR1 SGHTA, CDR2 FQGNSA. The DNA for the CDR3 is TGTGCCAGCAGCGGGTCTAGCGGGAGGACCGAGCAGTACTTC. Its protein product is CASSGSSGRTEQYF.

This clonotype was recorded many times. A junction end diverges from the germline sequence, so it may reflect a read error. This chain links TRBV12-3 or TRBV12-4 with TRBJ2-3; D not resolved. The CDR3 contains 12 residues. The CDR3: CASSLVADTQYF. The CDR3 nucleotides are TGCGCCAGCAGCTTGGTGGCAGATACGCAGTATTTT.

This clonotype was seen ten or more times. The rearrangement joins TRBV29-1 to TRBJ2-7; 7 positions match TRBD1. The germline V gene has CDR1 SQVTM and CDR2 ANQGSEA. V lost 1 base to trimming and J lost 0 bases; unmatched junction nucleotides: 3. The CDR3 contains 14 residues. CDR3 coding DNA: TGCAGCGTTGAAGGGGGGACAGTCTCCTACGAGCAGTACTTC. Its protein product is CSVEGGTVSYEQYF.

This clonotype came up a few times. The chain recombines TRBV9 with TRBJ2-5, with a weak D call TRBD2 (6 bases). CDR3 length: 14 residues. The V end was cut by 4 bases, the J end by 5 bases, with 15 bases between. Germline assignment: CDR1 SGDLS and CDR2 YYNGEE. Here the CDR3 DNA reads TGTGCCAGCAGCAAGGAGGGCGCAAGGGAGACCCAGTACTTC. Protein product: CASSKEGARETQYF.

This clonotype was recorded many times. V and J are TRBV11-2 and TRBJ2-7; D unclear. Germline lookup yields CDR1 SGHAT and CDR2 FQNNGV. The CDR3 sequence is 13 residues long. V was clipped by 5 bases and J by 0 bases, with 8 bases between them. CDR3 DNA sequence: TGTGCCAGCAGCCCGACGGTCTCCTACGAGCAGTACTTC. It specifies CASSPTVSYEQYF.

The V and J genes are TRBV12-3 or TRBV12-4 and TRBJ2-3; 10 bases fit TRBD2. The CDR3 is 15 residues long. Trimming took 5 bases from V and 2 from J; bases not matched to a gene: 4. The CDR3 bases are TGTGCCAGCAGTGGACTAGCGGTTTTCACAGATACGCAGTATTTT. Translation gives CASSGLAVFTDTQYF.

This clonotype showed up many times. This rearrangement joins TRBV7-3 to TRBJ2-3; D unclear. The CDR3 is made up of 12 amino acids. Germline V gives CDR1 SGHTA, CDR2 FQGTGA. The germline V and J ends were trimmed by 5 bases and 2 bases, with 5 bases remaining between them. CDR3 nucleotide sequence: TGTGCCAGCAGCCAGAACACAGATACGCAGTATTTT. It encodes CASSQNTDTQYF.

This clonotype came up a few times. The chain is built from TRBV5-6 and TRBJ2-5, with 9 bases fitting TRBD1. The CDR3 has 14 amino acids. Germline values: CDR1 SGHDT, CDR2 YYEEEE. Germline trimming cut 4 bases from V and 5 bases from J; bases unmatched to any gene: 6. The CDR3 DNA reads TGTGCCAGCAGCCGACGGGACAGGGTGGAGACCCAGTACTTC. Protein: CASSRRDRVETQYF.

The chain combines TRBV6-2 or TRBV6-3 with TRBJ1-1; D is unresolved. The V end was cut by 6 bases, the J end by 2 bases, with 10 bases between. The CDR3 length is 13 residues. Germline V gives CDR1 MNHEY, CDR2 SVGEGT. The CDR3 here is CASREGRNTEAFF. The CDR3 nucleotides read TGTGCCAGCAGGGAAGGGCGTAACACTGAAGCTTTCTTT.